Each of the 21 T cell receptor beta chains below was sequenced from the same sample in a study of T cell responses to AZD1222 COVID-19 vaccine. Repertoires were generated with immunoSEQ multiplex PCR, while TCRdb's copy carries only in-frame clones and drops some. The data show tens of thousands of clones, with 75% to 90% seen just once and roughly an eighth held by the top ten. The sample was peripheral blood, taken 28 days after the second AZD1222 dose. These receptors were taken from an adult who received the AZD1222 COVID-19 vaccine.

The chain carries TRBV5-1 and TRBJ2-7; 9 bases agree with TRBD2. CDR3 length equals 15 residues. The germline V gene encodes CDR1 SGHRS and CDR2 YFSETQ. V shed 4 bases and J 8 bases; nucleotides not matched to a gene: 13. DNA for the CDR3: TGCGCCAGCAGCCCTAATCTGGGCGGGGGGGCCCAGCAGTACTTC. It specifies CASSPNLGGGAQQYF. Full variable domain (remainder filled in from reference TRBV5-1 and TRBJ2-7): KAGVTQTPRYLIKTRGQQVTLSCSPISGHRSVSWYQQTPGQGLQFLFEYFSETQRNKGNFPGRFSGRQFSNSRSEMNVSTLELGDSALYLCASSPNLGGGAQQYFGPGTRLTVT.

J is TRBJ2-7 and V is TRBV19, with unresolved D. In germline, CDR1 is LNHDA, CDR2 SQIVND (reference sequence). The germline V and J ends were trimmed by 3 bases and 1 base, with 13 bases remaining between them. This CDR3 has 15 residues. This CDR3 is CASSIKPRQSYEQYF. DNA of the CDR3: TGTGCCAGTAGTATCAAGCCTAGACAATCCTACGAGCAGTACTTC.

J is TRBJ2-7 and V is TRBV7-8; 10 bases fit TRBD2. Germline V gene lookup returns CDR1 SGHVS and CDR2 FQNEAQ. The V and J ends lost 1 base and 2 bases, in that order; junction bases with no gene match: 8. This CDR3 has 17 residues. This chain's CDR3 is CASSLDSSGGHTYEQYF. The CDR3 DNA reads as TGTGCCAGCAGCTTAGACTCTAGCGGGGGACATACCTACGAGCAGTACTTC.

The chain employs TRBV19 and TRBJ2-1; 8 positions agree with TRBD2. V was pared by 3 bases and J by 3 bases, with 4 bases of the junction left unmatched. CDR3 size: 15 residues. In germline, CDR1 is LNHDA, CDR2 SQIVND (reference sequence). The CDR3 protein is CASSIILADYNEQFF. CDR3 coding DNA: TGTGCCAGTAGTATCATACTAGCGGACTACAATGAGCAGTTCTTC.

This rearrangement joins TRBV14 to TRBJ1-4; D remains unclear. Per germline, CDR1 SGHDN and CDR2 FVKESK. With 6 bases removed from V and 4 bases from J, the gap between germline ends came to 15 bases. The CDR3 runs to 15 residues. The CDR3 region has the DNA TGTGCCAGCAGTCTCACATGGTTAGTTAATGAAAAACTGTTTTTT. This codes for CASSLTWLVNEKLFF.

The J gene is TRBJ1-3, the V gene TRBV4-3; a possible D gene is TRBD1 (5 bases). Germline V gene lookup returns CDR1 LGHNA and CDR2 YSLEER. V was shortened by 1 base and J by 2 bases, with 15 bases between the two germline ends. This CDR3 region has 17 residues. CDR3 in amino acids: CASSQASGSGAGNTIYF. The CDR3 DNA is TGCGCCAGCAGCCAAGCCTCAGGGAGTGGGGCTGGAAACACCATATATTTT.

J is TRBJ2-1 and V is TRBV2; the match to TRBD2 covers 9 bases. Trimming cost V 4 bases and J 7 bases; bases outside gene matches: 11. In germline, CDR1 is SNHLY, CDR2 FYNNEI. This CDR3 is built from 16 residues. The CDR3 DNA follows: TGTGCCAGCAGTGGTTCACAGCGGGAGGATTGGAATGAGCAGTTCTTC. It specifies CASSGSQREDWNEQFF.

The CDR3 here is CAISEPHTYEQYF. CDR3 in DNA: TGTGCCATCAGTGAGCCGCATACCTACGAGCAGTACTTC. The chain carries TRBV10-3 and TRBJ2-7; unclear D gene. Germline V gene data show CDR1 as ENHRY and CDR2 as SYGVKD. The V end lost 2 bases, the J end lost 2 bases, and 7 bases lay between the germline ends. CDR3 length: 13 residues.

V is TRBV6-5 and J is TRBJ1-4; possibly TRBD1 for D (6 bases). The length of the CDR3 is 13 residues. V lost 6 bases to trimming and J lost 2 bases, with 7 bases between them. The germline V gene has CDR1 MNHEY and CDR2 SVGAGI. The CDR3 sequence is CASRGATNEKLFF. The CDR3 bases are TGTGCCAGCAGGGGGGCGACTAATGAAAAACTGTTTTTT.

The rearrangement uses TRBV2 and TRBJ2-7; D is perhaps TRBD2 (5 bases). V shed 7 bases and J shed 2 bases, with 15 bases lying between them. CDR1 and CDR2 (germline): SNHLY, FYNNEI. This CDR3 is built from 14 residues. CDR3 residues: CASNPGRMTYEQYF. Here the CDR3 DNA reads TGTGCCAGCAACCCGGGAAGGATGACCTACGAGCAGTACTTC.

The V call is TRBV18, the J call TRBJ2-1; 9 nucleotides align to TRBD2. CDR3 size: 16 residues. Germline V gene sequence: CDR1 KGHSH, CDR2 LQKENI. Trimming cost V 0 bases and J 7 bases; bases outside gene matches: 7. CDR3 amino acids: CASSPPSGGLGNEQFF. The DNA of the CDR3 is TGTGCCAGCTCACCACCAAGCGGGGGGCTAGGTAATGAGCAGTTCTTC.

The genes are TRBV19 and TRBJ1-1; D remains unclear. Between the trimmed V and J ends, which lost 6 bases and 0 bases, there was a span of 8 bases. The length of the CDR3 is 13 residues. Germline V gives CDR1 LNHDA, CDR2 SQIVND (reference sequence). CDR3 protein: CASRRLMNTEAFF. The CDR3 DNA sequence: TGTGCCAGTAGGAGGTTGATGAACACTGAAGCTTTCTTT.

The chain employs TRBV7-9 and TRBJ1-4; 8 bases map to TRBD1. Germline-derived CDR1 and CDR2 are SEHNR and FQNEAQ (reference sequence). V shed 1 base, J shed 0 bases, and the junction held 10 bases outside the gene matches. CDR3 length equals 19 residues. The CDR3 coding sequence is TGTGCCAGCAGCTTAGTTGCCCGGCAGGGGGCTGCAACTAATGAAAAACTGTTTTTT. Translated: CASSLVARQGAATNEKLFF.

The chain uses TRBV2 and TRBJ1-2; 9 bases fit TRBD1. The V segment lost 6 bases and the J segment 7 bases; nucleotides outside the gene matches: 12. This CDR3 is 15 amino acids long. The germline gives CDR1 SNHLY, CDR2 FYNNEI. The chain's CDR3 is CASRARGQGSRGYTF. The CDR3, as DNA: TGTGCCAGCAGAGCCCGAGGACAGGGGTCGCGTGGCTACACCTTC. The whole variable domain, remainder taken from reference TRBV2 and TRBJ1-2, is EPEVTQTPSHQVTQMGQEVILRCVPISNHLYFYWYRQILGQKVEFLVSFYNNEISEKSEIFDDQFSVERPDGSNFTLKIRSTKLEDSAMYFCASRARGQGSRGYTFGSGTRLTVV.

CDR3 coding DNA: TGTGCCAGTAGTACAAACACGAACACCGGGGAGCTGTTTTTT. Translation gives CASSTNTNTGELFF. The rearrangement uses TRBV19 and TRBJ2-2, with D unresolved. The CDR3 totals 14 residues. CDR1 and CDR2 (germline): LNHDA, SQIVND (reference sequence). Deletions cut 4 bases from V and 0 bases from J, with 6 bases between.

The J gene is TRBJ1-6, the V gene TRBV5-1; D unclear. The germline V gene encodes CDR1 SGHRS and CDR2 YFSETQ. This CDR3 is 14 amino acids long. V lost 2 bases and J 9 bases, leaving 12 bases between the germline ends. This CDR3 is CASSFFSSGSPLHF. The CDR3 DNA reads TGCGCCAGCAGCTTTTTTTCATCGGGTTCACCCCTCCACTTT. The whole variable domain, filled in from reference TRBV5-1 and TRBJ1-6, reads KAGVTQTPRYLIKTRGQQVTLSCSPISGHRSVSWYQQTPGQGLQFLFEYFSETQRNKGNFPGRFSGRQFSNSRSEMNVSTLELGDSALYLCASSFFSSGSPLHFGNGTRLTVT.

The J gene is TRBJ1-6, the V gene TRBV6-5; TRBD1 agrees at 8 bases. J was trimmed by 0 bases and V by 7 bases; bases with no gene match: 2. Germline values: CDR1 MNHEY, CDR2 SVGAGI. The length of the CDR3 is 15 residues. CDR3 DNA sequence: TGTGCCAGCAACACAGGGGGCTCCTATAATTCACCCCTCCACTTT. This sequence encodes CASNTGGSYNSPLHF.

This clone has a single count. The V call is TRBV18, the J call TRBJ1-1, with D perhaps TRBD1 (6 bases). The ends were cut back, 0 bases at V and 2 bases at J, with 19 bases in the middle. This CDR3 region has 18 residues. Germline V gene lookup returns CDR1 KGHSH and CDR2 LQKENI. The DNA of the CDR3 is TGTGCCAGCTCACCACCGTTGGGATCCGGGACACCCAACACTGAAGCTTTCTTT. Its protein product is CASSPPLGSGTPNTEAFF.

The rearrangement joins TRBV29-1 to TRBJ2-1, with 9 nucleotides matching TRBD2. CDR1 SQVTM and CDR2 ANQGSEA come from the germline V gene. The trim removed 3 bases at V and 7 bases at J, leaving 7 bases unmatched. CDR3 length equals 14 residues. CDR3 amino acids: CSVDGSGGRNEQFF. CDR3 sequence (DNA): TGCAGCGTTGACGGTAGCGGGGGACGGAATGAGCAGTTCTTC.

The V and J genes are TRBV6-5 and TRBJ1-2, with D possibly matching TRBD1 (5 bases). V was cut by 0 bases and J by 8 bases, with 13 bases left in between. The germline gives CDR1 MNHEY, CDR2 SVGAGI. The CDR3 loop spans 14 amino acids. The CDR3 spells CASSYSGQERGYTF. The CDR3 nucleotides read TGTGCCAGCAGTTACTCGGGGCAGGAGCGCGGCTACACCTTC.

In DNA, the CDR3 is TGTGCCAGCAGTGAATTCAGGGTGGAGGTCACTGAAGCTTTCTTT. Translated, it gives CASSEFRVEVTEAFF. This chain connects TRBV6-1 to TRBJ1-1, with a tentative D call TRBD1 (5 bases). CDR1 MNHNS and CDR2 SASEGT come from the germline V gene. The CDR3 has 15 amino acids. The germline V and J ends were trimmed by 2 bases and 4 bases, with 14 bases remaining between them.